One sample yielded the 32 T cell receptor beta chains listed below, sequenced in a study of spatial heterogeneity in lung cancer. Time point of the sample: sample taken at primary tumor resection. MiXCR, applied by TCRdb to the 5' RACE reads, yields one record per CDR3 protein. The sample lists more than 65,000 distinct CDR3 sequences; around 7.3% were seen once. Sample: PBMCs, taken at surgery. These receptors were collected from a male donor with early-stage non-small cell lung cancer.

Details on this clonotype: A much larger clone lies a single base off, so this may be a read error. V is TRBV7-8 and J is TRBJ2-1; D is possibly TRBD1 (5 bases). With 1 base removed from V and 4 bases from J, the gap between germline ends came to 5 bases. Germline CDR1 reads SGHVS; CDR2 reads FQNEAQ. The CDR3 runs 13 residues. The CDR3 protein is CASSLGQYNEQFF. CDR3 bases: TGTGCCAGCAGCTTAGGACAGTACAATGAGCAGTTCTTC.

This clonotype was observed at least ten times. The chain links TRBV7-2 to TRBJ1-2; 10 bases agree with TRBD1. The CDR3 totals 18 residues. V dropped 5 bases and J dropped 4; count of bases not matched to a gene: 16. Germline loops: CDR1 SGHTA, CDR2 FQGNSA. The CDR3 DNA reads TGTGCCAGCAGCCCCTATAGGAGTGACAGGGGGCATGGCTATGGCTACACCTTC. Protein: CASSPYRSDRGHGYGYTF.

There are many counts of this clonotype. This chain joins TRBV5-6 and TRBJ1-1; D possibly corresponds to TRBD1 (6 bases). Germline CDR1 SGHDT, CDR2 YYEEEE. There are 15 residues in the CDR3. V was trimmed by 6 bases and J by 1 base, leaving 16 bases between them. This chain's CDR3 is CASTLQGVENTEAFF. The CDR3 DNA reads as TGTGCCAGCACCTTACAGGGTGTGGAGAACACTGAAGCTTTCTTT.

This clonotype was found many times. The CDR3 bases are TGTGCCAGCAGCTTATCGGGACAGGGTGACGGCTACACCTTC. This sequence encodes CASSLSGQGDGYTF. The chain uses TRBV7-2 and TRBJ1-2; 9 bases fit TRBD1. V lost 2 bases, J lost 8 bases, and 6 bases stayed unmatched. The CDR3 totals 14 residues. Germline V lookup: CDR1 SGHTA, CDR2 FQGNSA.

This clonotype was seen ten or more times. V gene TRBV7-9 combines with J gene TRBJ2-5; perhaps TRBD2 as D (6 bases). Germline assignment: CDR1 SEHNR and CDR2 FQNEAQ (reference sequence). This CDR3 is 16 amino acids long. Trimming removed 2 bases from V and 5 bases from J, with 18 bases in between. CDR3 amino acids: CASSLRSGYTFETQYF. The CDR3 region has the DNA TGTGCCAGCAGCTTAAGAAGCGGGTATACCTTCGAGACCCAGTACTTC.

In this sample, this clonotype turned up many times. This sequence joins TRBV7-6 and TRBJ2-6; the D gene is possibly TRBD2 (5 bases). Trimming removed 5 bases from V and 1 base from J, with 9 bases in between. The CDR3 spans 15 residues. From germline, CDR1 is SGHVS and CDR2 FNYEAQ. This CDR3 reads CASSLRVSGANVLTF. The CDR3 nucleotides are TGTGCCAGCAGCCTGAGGGTATCTGGGGCCAACGTCCTGACTTTC.

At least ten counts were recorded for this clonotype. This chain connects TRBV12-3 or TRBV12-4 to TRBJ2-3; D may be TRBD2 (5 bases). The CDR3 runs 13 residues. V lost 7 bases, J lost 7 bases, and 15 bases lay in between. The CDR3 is CASTRVQANTQYF. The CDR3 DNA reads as TGTGCCAGCACGCGGGTTCAGGCAAATACGCAGTATTTT.

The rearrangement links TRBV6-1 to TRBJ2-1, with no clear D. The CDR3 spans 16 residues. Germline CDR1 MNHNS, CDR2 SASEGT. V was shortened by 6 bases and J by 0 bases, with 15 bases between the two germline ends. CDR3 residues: CASSPQVASSYNEQFF. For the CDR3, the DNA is TGTGCCAGCAGCCCCCAGGTGGCAAGCTCCTACAATGAGCAGTTCTTC.

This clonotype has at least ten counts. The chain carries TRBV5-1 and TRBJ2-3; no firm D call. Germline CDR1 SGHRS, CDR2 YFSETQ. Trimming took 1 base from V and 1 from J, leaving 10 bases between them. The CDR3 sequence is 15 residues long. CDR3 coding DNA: TGCGCCAGCAGCTTGATGAGCGTACGCACAGATACGCAGTATTTT. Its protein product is CASSLMSVRTDTQYF.

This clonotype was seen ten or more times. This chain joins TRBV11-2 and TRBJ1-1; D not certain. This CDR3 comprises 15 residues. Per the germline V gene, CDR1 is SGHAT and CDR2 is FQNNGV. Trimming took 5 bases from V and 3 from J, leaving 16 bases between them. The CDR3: CASSAPGGGDTEAFF. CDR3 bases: TGTGCCAGCAGCGCCCCCGGCGGAGGTGACACTGAAGCTTTCTTT.

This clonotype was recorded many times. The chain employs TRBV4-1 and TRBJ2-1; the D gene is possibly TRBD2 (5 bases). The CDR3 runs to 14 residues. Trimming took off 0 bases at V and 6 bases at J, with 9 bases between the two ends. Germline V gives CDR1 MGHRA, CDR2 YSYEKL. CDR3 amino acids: CASSQEGETNEQFF. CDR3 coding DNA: TGCGCCAGCAGCCAAGAGGGAGAGACCAATGAGCAGTTCTTC.

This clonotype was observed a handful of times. Written as DNA, the CDR3 is TGCGCCAGCAGCCGCTACGGGACAGGGGAACACAATGAGCAGTTCTTC. As protein: CASSRYGTGEHNEQFF. V and J are TRBV5-1 and TRBJ2-1, with 10 bases identical to TRBD1. The CDR3 is 16 residues long. V lost 4 bases to trimming and J lost 5 bases; unmatched junction nucleotides: 9. Germline V gene sequence: CDR1 SGHRS, CDR2 YFSETQ.

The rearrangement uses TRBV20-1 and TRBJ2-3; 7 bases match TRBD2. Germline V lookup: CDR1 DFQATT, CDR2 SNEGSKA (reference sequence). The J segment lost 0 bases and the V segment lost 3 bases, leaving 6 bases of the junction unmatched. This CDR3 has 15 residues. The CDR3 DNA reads TGCAGTGCTAGGGAAGCGGGGCGTAGCACAGATACGCAGTATTTT. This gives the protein CSAREAGRSTDTQYF.

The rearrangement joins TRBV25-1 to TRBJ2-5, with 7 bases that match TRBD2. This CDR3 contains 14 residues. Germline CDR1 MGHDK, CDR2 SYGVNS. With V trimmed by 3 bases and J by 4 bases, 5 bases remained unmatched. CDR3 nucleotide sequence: TGTGCCAGCAGTGATGAAGGGAGGGGAGAGACCCAGTACTTC. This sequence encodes CASSDEGRGETQYF.

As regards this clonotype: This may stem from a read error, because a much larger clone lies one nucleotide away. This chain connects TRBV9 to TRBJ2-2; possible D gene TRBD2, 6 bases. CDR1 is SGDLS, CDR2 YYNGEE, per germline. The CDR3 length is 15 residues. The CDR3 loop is CTSSRDGRTTGELFF. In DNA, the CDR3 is TGTACCAGCAGCAGGGACGGGAGAACCACCGGGGAGCTGTTTTTT.

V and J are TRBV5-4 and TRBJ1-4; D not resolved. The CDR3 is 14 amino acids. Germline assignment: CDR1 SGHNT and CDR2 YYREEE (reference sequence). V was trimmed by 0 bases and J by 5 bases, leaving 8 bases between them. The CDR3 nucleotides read TGTGCCAGCAGCTTGGCCAAATCGAATGAAAAACTGTTTTTT. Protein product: CASSLAKSNEKLFF.

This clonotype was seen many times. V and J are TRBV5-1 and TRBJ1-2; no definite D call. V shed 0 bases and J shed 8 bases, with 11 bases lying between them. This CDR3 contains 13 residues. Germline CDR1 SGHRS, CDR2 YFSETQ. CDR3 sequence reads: CASSLEDGGGYTF. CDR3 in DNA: TGCGCCAGCAGCTTGGAGGACGGAGGCGGCTACACCTTC. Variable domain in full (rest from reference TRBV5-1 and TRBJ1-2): KAGVTQTPRYLIKTRGQQVTLSCSPISGHRSVSWYQQTPGQGLQFLFEYFSETQRNKGNFPGRFSGRQFSNSRSEMNVSTLELGDSALYLCASSLEDGGGYTFGSGTRLTVV.

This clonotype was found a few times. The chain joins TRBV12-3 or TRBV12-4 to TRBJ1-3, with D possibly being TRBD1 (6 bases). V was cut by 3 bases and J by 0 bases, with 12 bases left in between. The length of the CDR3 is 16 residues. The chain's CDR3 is CASSLAGAISGNTIYF. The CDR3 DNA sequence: TGTGCCAGCAGTTTGGCAGGGGCCATCTCTGGAAACACCATATATTTT.

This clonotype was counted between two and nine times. The CDR3: CASSLWGSYNSPLHF. CDR3 nucleotide sequence: TGTGCCAGCAGCTTGTGGGGGTCCTATAATTCACCCCTCCACTTT. The chain employs TRBV5-5 and TRBJ1-6; possible D gene TRBD1, 5 bases. The CDR3 totals 15 residues. V was clipped by 1 base and J by 1 base, with 6 bases between them. Germline V lookup: CDR1 SGHKS, CDR2 YYEKEE (reference sequence).

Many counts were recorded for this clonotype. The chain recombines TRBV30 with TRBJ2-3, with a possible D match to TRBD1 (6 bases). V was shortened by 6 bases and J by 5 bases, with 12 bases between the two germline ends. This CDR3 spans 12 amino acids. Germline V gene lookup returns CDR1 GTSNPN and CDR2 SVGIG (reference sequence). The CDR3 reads CACPTGLDTQYF. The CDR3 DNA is TGTGCCTGCCCAACAGGGTTAGATACGCAGTATTTT.

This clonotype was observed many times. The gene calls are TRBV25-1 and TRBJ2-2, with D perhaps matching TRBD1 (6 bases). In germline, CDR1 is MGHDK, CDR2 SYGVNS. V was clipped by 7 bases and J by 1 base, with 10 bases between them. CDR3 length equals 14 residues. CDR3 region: CASTPTGNTGELFF. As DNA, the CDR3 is TGTGCCAGCACCCCGACAGGGAACACCGGGGAGCTGTTTTTT.

CDR3 residues: CASSLSGSGRTEAFF. The DNA for the CDR3 is TGTGCCAGCAGCTTGAGCGGGTCAGGGAGGACTGAAGCTTTCTTT. The chain joins TRBV5-6 to TRBJ1-1; weak D call: TRBD1 (5 bases). Trimming removed 1 base at V and 5 bases at J, with 15 bases between. The germline CDR1 and CDR2 sequences are SGHDT and YYEEEE. The CDR3 sequence is 15 residues long.

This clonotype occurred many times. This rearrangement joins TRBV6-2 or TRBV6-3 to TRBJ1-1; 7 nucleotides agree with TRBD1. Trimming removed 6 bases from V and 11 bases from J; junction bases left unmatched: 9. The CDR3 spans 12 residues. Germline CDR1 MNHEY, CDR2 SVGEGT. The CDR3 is CASRRYRGTAFF. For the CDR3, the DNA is TGTGCCAGCAGACGCTACAGGGGTACCGCTTTCTTT.

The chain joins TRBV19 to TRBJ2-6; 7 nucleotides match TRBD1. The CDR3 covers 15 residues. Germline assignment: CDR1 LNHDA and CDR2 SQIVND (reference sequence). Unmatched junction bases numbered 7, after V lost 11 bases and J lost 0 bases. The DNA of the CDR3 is TGTGCCGGCCGGGACAGCACCTCTGGGGCCAACGTCCTGACTTTC. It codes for CAGRDSTSGANVLTF.

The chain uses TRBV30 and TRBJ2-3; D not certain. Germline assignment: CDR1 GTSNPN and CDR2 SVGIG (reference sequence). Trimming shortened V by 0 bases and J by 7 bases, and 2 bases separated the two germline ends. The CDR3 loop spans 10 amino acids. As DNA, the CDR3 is TGTGCCTGGAGTGTAAATACGCAGTATTTT. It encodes CAWSVNTQYF.

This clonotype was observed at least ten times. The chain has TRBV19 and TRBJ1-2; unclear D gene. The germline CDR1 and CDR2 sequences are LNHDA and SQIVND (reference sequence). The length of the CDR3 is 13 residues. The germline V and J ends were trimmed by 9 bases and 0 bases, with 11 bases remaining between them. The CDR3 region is CASTWTANYGYTF. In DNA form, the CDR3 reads TGTGCCAGCACCTGGACGGCTAACTATGGCTACACCTTC.

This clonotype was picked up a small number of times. The CDR3 spells CASSEPGQGHEQFF. CDR3 coding DNA: TGTGCCAGCAGTGAGCCGGGACAGGGGCATGAGCAGTTCTTC. The chain couples TRBV6-2 or TRBV6-3 to TRBJ2-1; 10 bases map to TRBD1. The CDR3 extends over 14 amino acids. CDR1 MNHEY and CDR2 SVGEGT come from the germline V gene. J gave up 8 bases and V 5 bases, and 6 bases lay outside the gene matches.

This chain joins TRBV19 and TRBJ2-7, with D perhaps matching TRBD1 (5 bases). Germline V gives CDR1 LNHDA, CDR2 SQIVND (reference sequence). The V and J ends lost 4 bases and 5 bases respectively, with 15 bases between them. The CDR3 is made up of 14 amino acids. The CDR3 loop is CASSSFRENDEQYF. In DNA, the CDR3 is TGTGCCAGTAGTAGCTTCAGGGAAAATGACGAGCAGTACTTC.

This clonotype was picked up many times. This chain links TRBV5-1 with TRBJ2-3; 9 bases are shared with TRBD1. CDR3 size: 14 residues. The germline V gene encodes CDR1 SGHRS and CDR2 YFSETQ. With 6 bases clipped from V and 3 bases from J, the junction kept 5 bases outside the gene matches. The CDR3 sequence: CASKIGQGTDTQYF. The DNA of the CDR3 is TGCGCCAGCAAGATCGGACAGGGGACAGATACGCAGTATTTT.

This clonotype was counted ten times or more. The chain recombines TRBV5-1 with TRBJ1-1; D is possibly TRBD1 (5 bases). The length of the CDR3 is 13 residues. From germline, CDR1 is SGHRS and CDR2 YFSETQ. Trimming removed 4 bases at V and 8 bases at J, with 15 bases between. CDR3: CASSQSAGMEAFF. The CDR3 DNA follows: TGCGCCAGCAGCCAATCAGCAGGGATGGAAGCTTTCTTT.

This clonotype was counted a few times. CDR3 coding DNA: TGTGCCAGCAGCTTAATACAGGGTGGTCCAGAGACCCAGTACTTC. As protein: CASSLIQGGPETQYF. The J gene is TRBJ2-5, the V gene TRBV11-2, with a possible D match to TRBD1 (6 bases). This CDR3 is 15 amino acids long. From germline, CDR1 is SGHAT and CDR2 FQNNGV. The V end was cut by 2 bases, the J end by 4 bases, with 14 bases between.

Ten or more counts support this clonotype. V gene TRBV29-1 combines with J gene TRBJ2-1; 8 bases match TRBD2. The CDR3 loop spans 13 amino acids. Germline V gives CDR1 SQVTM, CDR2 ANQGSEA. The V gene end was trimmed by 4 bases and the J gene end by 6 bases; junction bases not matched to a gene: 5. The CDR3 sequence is CSVAGRASNEQFF. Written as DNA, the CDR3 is TGCAGCGTTGCCGGGAGGGCGAGCAATGAGCAGTTCTTC.